This TCR beta chain was captured by sequencing in a study of OX40 agonist ivuxolimab in advanced cancers. Across the whole study: While on treatment, patients had intravenous ivuxolimab at 0.01 to 10 mg/kg every 2 weeks. Three patients got partial responses; one had hepatocellular carcinoma and two had cutaneous melanoma.

Points on this clone: Its antigen remains unidentified.

Study results and caveats: CD8+ T cells (on average) carried more expanded clones than CD4+ T cells. At 0.1 to 3.0 mg/kg, CD4+ and CD8+ blood T cells expanded clonally by week 6.

There are 15 residues in the CDR3. The V end was cut by 4 bases, the J end by 0 bases, with 12 bases between. The germline V gene has CDR1 MNHEY and CDR2 SVGAGI. Clones were read by immunoSEQ multiplex PCR, and TCRdb kept only the in-frame ones, dropping some. The table includes 95,000 to 100,000 clones, under 90% detected once. The sequencing used CD4+ or CD8+ T cells sorted from blood, collected in a trial of the OX40 agonist ivuxolimab. The sequence derives from an adult with an advanced solid tumor such as melanoma, head and neck, liver or kidney cancer. The chain combines TRBV6-5 with TRBJ1-1; TRBD1 might be the D (5 bases). CDR3 amino acids: CASSSLTGVNTEAFF. The CDR3 DNA reads TGTGCCAGCAGTTCCCTGACGGGGGTGAACACTGAAGCTTTCTTT.